This TCR beta chain comes out of a study of cytomegalovirus exposure and HLA in healthy donors (dated by TCRdb to between 2016 and 2019). For context, the study as a whole: The 500 to 800 repertoires of the first cohort and the 120 validation repertoires were produced on the same platform, according to a later analysis. The study was designed to test whether signatures of past pathogen exposure could be identified by cataloging public T cell receptors. In addition to the first cohort of 666 subjects, a separate validation cohort of around 110 different subjects was used. To predict cytomegalovirus infection status, the study brought together high-throughput TCR immunosequencing, statistical association of individual TCRs with disease status, and machine learning.

The donors were included in the validation cohort of over a hundred subjects, a group kept apart from the roughly 690-subject first cohort. Remarks on this clone: The target of this receptor is not known. One base away there is no much larger clone; base qualities are not given.

Receptor libraries were prepared by the immunoSEQ multiplex PCR assay. The published analysis was carried out like this. A statistical classification framework was built for diagnosing cytomegalovirus status from the catalog of TCR beta chain sequences. TCRdb provides this immuneACCESS table in a form limited to in-frame rearrangements. Some clones are lacking; in checked studies, under half of them reflect an unresolved V gene, and why the rest are absent is not known. The D gene and trimming were derived from the DNA, and the V and J assignments and clone size from that table. A total of 150,000 to 200,000 clones appear in this sample, roughly 81% of them only once. The ten most abundant clones make up less than 1.5% of the sample. General study outcomes and caveats: The study listed 170 or so TCR beta chains as associated with cytomegalovirus. Subsequent analysis determined that TCRs grouped into clusters in the first cohort also showed a tendency toward co-occurrence across the 90 to 150 validation repertoires, and 85% to 95% of cluster scores exceeded 0. The authors suggested that the approach could potentially be generalized to other disease states and immunological phenotypes. Cytomegalovirus status was reported to be diagnosed by the classifier with high specificity and sensitivity in both the original and validation cohorts. While some public TCRs were present in many individuals, most TCR sequences turned up only very rarely across donors. A later analysis lacked HLA typing for the validation cohort, so it scored co-occurrence in that cohort across all 110 or so repertoires. In vitro tests confirmed that three of the cytomegalovirus-associated TCR beta chains recognize cytomegalovirus antigens.

The trim is 8 bases for V and 5 bases for J, with a gap of 18 bases between the germline ends. For CDR1 and CDR2, the germline V gene lists MNHNS and SASEGT. The CDR3 runs 14 residues from the cysteine to the phenylalanine. The only DNA kept is the CDR3, 42 bases in frame from the first base. The sequence links TRBV6-1 to TRBJ2-5; perhaps TRBD2 is the D gene, with 7 bases matching. This clonotype originated in a woman aged 25 to 39 in good health and CMV-seronegative. The sample was PBMCs. In nucleotides, the sequence is TGTGCCAGCGGAGAGATGGGGGGGCTTGAGACCCAGTACTTC. This is translated as CASGEMGGLETQYF.